The 27 T cell receptor beta chains reported below all come from one sample, sequenced in a study of T cell responses to AZD1222 COVID-19 vaccine. Assay: immunoSEQ multiplex PCR; the TCRdb copy retains only in-frame clones and omits some. The sample contains 100,000 to 150,000 clones, over 80% of which appear only once. Sequencing used peripheral blood, obtained 28 days after the second AZD1222 dose. These receptors came from an adult who received the AZD1222 COVID-19 vaccine.

This sequence joins TRBV4-2 and TRBJ1-4; possibly TRBD1 for D (5 bases). CDR1 and CDR2 from the germline V gene are LGHNA and YNFKEQ. There are 15 residues in the CDR3. Trimming removed 3 bases from V and 3 bases from J, with 11 bases in between. The CDR3 DNA reads TGTGCCAGCAGCCAGTACACAGGCGCTAATGAAAAACTGTTTTTT. Translation gives CASSQYTGANEKLFF.

The J gene is TRBJ2-5, the V gene TRBV29-1, with TRBD2 as a possible D gene (6 bases). Germline V CDR1 and CDR2: SQVTM, ANQGSEA. The CDR3 length is 12 residues. Trimming took off 6 bases at V and 0 bases at J, with 8 bases between the two ends. CDR3 nucleotides: TGCAGCGTGGGGACTGACCAAGAGACCCAGTACTTC. Translating gives CSVGTDQETQYF.

The chain is built from TRBV3-1 (or the pseudogene TRBV3-2) and TRBJ2-1; D not resolved. Germline lookup yields CDR1 LGHDT and CDR2 YNNKEL (reference sequence). V was trimmed by 0 bases and J by 10 bases, leaving 16 bases between them. CDR3 length: 15 residues. In DNA form, the CDR3 reads TGTGCCAGCAGCCAAGATGTACGGCCGAAGCAGGAGCAGTTCTTC. Translation gives CASSQDVRPKQEQFF.

CDR3 DNA sequence: TGTGCCAGCAGCAAGACTACTAGCGGGGGGAGGAACGAGCAGTACTTC. Its protein product is CASSKTTSGGRNEQYF. This chain joins TRBV3-1 (or the pseudogene TRBV3-2) and TRBJ2-7; 12 bases match TRBD2. This CDR3 is 16 amino acids long. Per the germline V gene, CDR1 is LGHDT and CDR2 is YNNKEL (reference sequence). V was pared by 5 bases and J by 5 bases, with 10 bases of the junction left unmatched.

The chain is built from TRBV15 and TRBJ2-1; the D is unclear. V lost 4 bases and J lost 0, with 7 bases in between. CDR1 and CDR2 (germline): LNHNV, YYDKDF (reference sequence). The CDR3 totals 14 residues. As DNA, the CDR3 is TGTGCCACCAGCAAGGAGAGCTCCTACAATGAGCAGTTCTTC. It is translated as CATSKESSYNEQFF.

By its share, this clone is medium-sized. J is TRBJ2-7 and V is TRBV23-1; 8 bases are shared with TRBD1. TRBV23-1 is designated an ORF whose function remains uncertain. V gave up 7 bases and J gave up 4 bases; unmatched junction bases: 12. This CDR3 comprises 15 residues. The CDR3 is CASIPQGQDLYEQYF. The CDR3 coding sequence is TGCGCCAGCATCCCTCAGGGACAGGATTTGTACGAGCAGTACTTC.

V gene TRBV10-2 combines with J gene TRBJ1-4; D uncertain. V was clipped by 2 bases and J by 6 bases, with 13 bases between them. Germline V gives CDR1 WSHSY, CDR2 SAAADI. This CDR3 contains 15 residues. The CDR3 region is CASSEPTRNYEKLFF. Here the CDR3 DNA reads TGCGCCAGCAGTGAGCCGACGCGGAATTATGAAAAACTGTTTTTT.

J is TRBJ1-3 and V is TRBV7-9; tentatively, D is TRBD1 (6 bases). CDR1 is SEHNR and CDR2 is FQNEAQ in the germline V gene (reference sequence). V was pared by 5 bases and J by 2 bases, with 13 bases between. The CDR3 spans 15 residues. CDR3: CASSTGQYTGNTIYF. CDR3 DNA sequence: TGTGCCAGCAGCACTGGACAGTACACTGGAAACACCATATATTTT.

This clone was picked up one time. This chain uses TRBV18 with TRBJ2-7; weak D call: TRBD2 (5 bases). The germline V gene has CDR1 KGHSH and CDR2 LQKENI. V was trimmed by 3 bases and J by 3 bases, leaving 15 bases between them. The CDR3 runs to 15 residues. The CDR3 loop reads CASSPAQIEGYEQYF. CDR3 nucleotides: TGTGCCAGCTCACCGGCGCAGATAGAGGGCTACGAGCAGTACTTC.

The genes are TRBV21-1 and TRBJ1-3. TRBV21-1 is marked as a pseudogene. The CDR3 sequence is 15 residues long. CDR3 residues: CASSLWRVRGNTIYF. As DNA, the CDR3 is TGTGCCAGCAGCTTGTGGAGGGTGCGAGGAAACACCATATATTTT.

This clone has more than one count but fewer than ten. This rearrangement joins TRBV5-6 to TRBJ1-6; D not certain. The CDR3 consists of 12 residues. With 1 base removed from V and 6 bases from J, the gap between germline ends came to 2 bases. Germline V gene data show CDR1 as SGHDT and CDR2 as YYEEEE. The CDR3, as DNA: TGTGCCAGCAGCTTGACTAATTCACCCCTCCACTTT. This encodes CASSLTNSPLHF.

V and J are TRBV14 and TRBJ1-2; D is unresolved. Trimming took 5 bases from V and 4 from J, leaving 5 bases between them. The CDR3 extends over 11 amino acids. Germline values: CDR1 SGHDN, CDR2 FVKESK. The CDR3 DNA follows: TGTGCCAGCAGCTCCTCCTATGGCTACACCTTC. Residues: CASSSSYGYTF.

The chain has TRBV5-4 and TRBJ2-7; the match to TRBD2 covers 10 bases. CDR3 size: 17 residues. V gave up 3 bases and J gave up 2 bases; unmatched junction bases: 11. Germline-derived CDR1 and CDR2 are SGHNT and YYREEE (reference sequence). For the CDR3, the DNA is TGTGCCAGCAGCTCCCCATCCCGGACTAGCGGTACCTACGAGCAGTACTTC. Its protein product is CASSSPSRTSGTYEQYF.

The chain is built from TRBV5-4 and TRBJ1-5, with unresolved D. V shed 1 base and J shed 8 bases, with 10 bases lying between them. This CDR3 spans 13 amino acids. Germline V gene data show CDR1 as SGHNT and CDR2 as YYREEE (reference sequence). Here the CDR3 DNA reads TGTGCCAGCAGCTTGACCGGGAATGAGCCCCAGCATTTT. Its protein product is CASSLTGNEPQHF.

The chain employs TRBV18 and TRBJ1-2; D gene unclear. Trimming stripped 2 bases from V and 6 bases from J, with 10 bases between. This CDR3 is 13 amino acids long. Looked up from germline, CDR1 is KGHSH and CDR2 is LQKENI. The chain's CDR3 is CASSPEVWNGYTF. CDR3 sequence (DNA): TGTGCCAGCTCACCAGAAGTATGGAATGGCTACACCTTC.

The CDR3 is CASSTNTEAFF. DNA of the CDR3: TGTGCCAGTAGTACGAACACTGAAGCTTTCTTT. The chain is built from TRBV19 and TRBJ1-1; the D is unclear. The length of the CDR3 is 11 residues. Germline CDR1 LNHDA, CDR2 SQIVND (reference sequence). Deletions cut 4 bases from V and 1 base from J, with 1 base between.

This rearrangement joins TRBV7-8 to TRBJ1-5, with D tentatively TRBD1 (5 bases). The CDR3 contains 13 residues. The germline V and J ends were trimmed by 3 bases and 6 bases, with 9 bases remaining between them. Per the germline V gene, CDR1 is SGHVS and CDR2 is FQNEAQ. CDR3 in amino acids: CASSLGRVQPQHF. The CDR3 nucleotides read TGTGCCAGCAGCTTGGGCAGGGTTCAGCCCCAGCATTTT.

The J gene is TRBJ1-2, the V gene TRBV28, with no clear D. CDR1 is MDHEN, CDR2 SYDVKM, per germline. The CDR3 extends over 13 amino acids. Trimming cost V 4 bases and J 5 bases, with 11 bases left between them. The CDR3 here is CASSSTTWYGYTF. DNA of the CDR3: TGTGCCAGCAGTTCCACGACATGGTATGGCTACACCTTC.

The J gene is TRBJ2-1, the V gene TRBV7-2, with a tentative D call TRBD1 (6 bases). With 5 bases removed from V and 2 bases from J, the gap between germline ends came to 10 bases. Germline V lookup: CDR1 SGHTA, CDR2 FQGNSA. There are 14 residues in the CDR3. The CDR3 sequence: CASSPQGTYNEQFF. Here the CDR3 DNA reads TGTGCCAGCAGCCCACAGGGAACCTACAATGAGCAGTTCTTC.

The chain is built from TRBV5-4 and TRBJ2-3; 7 bases agree with TRBD1. Germline values: CDR1 SGHNT, CDR2 YYREEE (reference sequence). This CDR3 has 15 residues. V trimming: 4 bases; J trimming: 2 bases; junction bases outside the gene matches: 7. The chain's CDR3 is CASSVYRGDTDTQYF. The DNA of the CDR3 is TGTGCCAGCAGCGTTTACAGGGGTGACACAGATACGCAGTATTTT.

This clone was recorded only once. The rearrangement uses TRBV7-9 and TRBJ2-1, with D unclear. Per the germline V gene, CDR1 is SEHNR and CDR2 is FQNEAQ (reference sequence). The length of the CDR3 is 13 residues. The V gene lost 0 bases and the J gene lost 6 bases, with 6 bases spanning the gap. The CDR3 loop is CASSLALRNEQFF. In DNA, the CDR3 is TGTGCCAGCAGCTTAGCATTACGCAATGAGCAGTTCTTC.

This clone has a single count. V is TRBV3-1 (or the pseudogene TRBV3-2) and J is TRBJ2-1; D uncertain. The germline CDR1 and CDR2 sequences are LGHDT and YNNKEL (reference sequence). The CDR3 is 12 amino acids. V lost 1 base, J lost 9 bases, and 7 bases lay in between. CDR3: CASSQAPAEQFF. DNA of the CDR3: TGTGCCAGCAGCCAAGCTCCAGCTGAGCAGTTCTTC.

The rearrangement joins TRBV6-6 to TRBJ1-2; a possible D gene is TRBD1 (6 bases). CDR3 length: 15 amino acids. The germline V gene encodes CDR1 MNHNY and CDR2 SVGAGI (reference sequence). V lost 6 bases and J lost 5, with 19 bases in between. For the CDR3, the DNA is TGTGCCAGCAGAGGACAGCGACCTTTCCAATATGGCTACACCTTC. Amino acids: CASRGQRPFQYGYTF.

Only one count was recorded for this clone. CDR3 nucleotide sequence: TGTGCCAGTAGTCCTCAGACAGCCATGAACACTGAAGCTTTCTTT. Its protein product is CASSPQTAMNTEAFF. V and J are TRBV19 and TRBJ1-1, with TRBD1 as a possible D gene (5 bases). Germline-derived CDR1 and CDR2 are LNHDA and SQIVND (reference sequence). Trimming took off 5 bases at V and 0 bases at J, with 13 bases between the two ends. The CDR3 covers 15 residues.

The chain recombines TRBV28 with TRBJ2-2; TRBD2 is a possible D gene (6 bases). This CDR3 is built from 14 residues. Germline V gives CDR1 MDHEN, CDR2 SYDVKM. V was shortened by 7 bases and J by 2 bases, with 11 bases between the two germline ends. This CDR3 reads CASKVGTNTGELFF. CDR3 bases: TGTGCCAGCAAGGTGGGGACTAACACCGGGGAGCTGTTTTTT.

The V gene is TRBV19, the J gene TRBJ1-1; D may be TRBD1 (6 bases). Deletions cut 6 bases from V and 4 bases from J, with 12 bases between. Per the germline V gene, CDR1 is LNHDA and CDR2 is SQIVND (reference sequence). The length of the CDR3 is 13 residues. The CDR3 sequence: CASSLQGPTEAFF. Written as DNA, the CDR3 is TGTGCCAGTAGCCTACAGGGCCCCACTGAAGCTTTCTTT.

The chain carries TRBV2 and TRBJ2-7; 7 nucleotides align to TRBD1. The CDR3 extends over 13 amino acids. The V gene end was trimmed by 6 bases and the J gene end by 3 bases; junction bases not matched to a gene: 5. CDR1 SNHLY and CDR2 FYNNEI come from the germline V gene. CDR3 DNA: TGTGCCAGCAGCCGACAGGGTGACTACGAGCAGTACTTC. It yields the protein CASSRQGDYEQYF. The full variable domain, with the rest looked up from reference TRBV2 and TRBJ2-7, is EPEVTQTPSHQVTQMGQEVILRCVPISNHLYFYWYRQILGQKVEFLVSFYNNEISEKSEIFDDQFSVERPDGSNFTLKIRSTKLEDSAMYFCASSRQGDYEQYFGPGTRLTVT.